This T cell receptor beta chain was captured in a study of T cell responses to AZD1222 COVID-19 vaccine (dated by TCRdb to the early 2020s). Concerning the study at large: AZD1222 recipients whose second dose came at about 4 weeks and those whose second dose came at about 12 weeks were combined into one group, since spike-specific TCR depth and breadth did not differ between the two schedules. Trial participants were enrolled into age subgroups of 18-55, 56-69 and 70-plus years, which contained around 150, 28 and 57 TCR-sequenced participants, respectively. TCR sequencing was performed for 230 to 250 trial participants, of whom roughly 200 were given two doses of AZD1222 and around 26 were given two doses of MenACWY control vaccine.

A remark on this clone: Its antigen remains unidentified. Base qualities are not at hand, and no much larger clone is one base apart.

Study-wide conclusions, independent of this receptor: Reportedly, close to half of the unique spike-specific TCRs recognized epitopes lying outside the regions that are mutated in the B.1.351 and B.1.1.7 variants. Because no samples from the day 14 peak response were available, repertoires could be characterized only after the peak T cell response. A significant rise in spike-specific TCR breadth and depth was observed after two AZD1222 doses relative to day 0 and relative to MenACWY recipients. Conclusions about previously exposed vaccinees are limited, since just five or six AZD1222 recipients were seropositive for SARS-CoV-2 at baseline. CD4 TCRs associated with the vaccine covered the entire spike protein, and the dominant responses were in regions 160-218 and 743-854. In the small 56-69-year group, the increase in depth fell short of significance, most likely because of low power. Participants were mostly white British, with more females than males. The authors suggested clonal diversity may have been underestimated.

The CDR3 regions of human TCRbeta chains were subjected to immunosequencing. As for the original processing: Repertoire TCRs were matched against a reference library of SARS-CoV-2-specific TCRs generated with the MIRA antigen-specificity platform. Breadth meant the fraction of unique TCRs that were SARS-CoV-2-associated, whereas depth meant the fraction of total T cells that were SARS-CoV-2-associated. Each spike-specific TCR was assigned to its reactive spike region and to a CD4 or CD8 class using the MIRA data. Log10-transformed breadth and depth values were compared by one-way ANOVA with Sidak's multiple comparisons tests. Imported from immuneACCESS, the table was reduced by TCRdb to in-frame sequences with V and J called. These copies leave out some clones; in studies compared against another copy, an unresolved V gene accounts for under half, and the cause of the remainder is not known. V and J calls and clone size are given by that table; D and trimming were obtained from the DNA. The sample yields 150,000 or so clones; 91% were counted once. The ten biggest clones cover around 5% of the sample.

Counted from cysteine to phenylalanine, this CDR3 has 15 amino acids. Kept here is only the CDR3 DNA, which spans 45 bases and is read in frame from base 1. For CDR1 and CDR2, the germline V gene lists LGHNA and YSLEER. V was cut back by 0 bases and J by 2 bases, leaving a gap of 9 bases between them. The sample's time point label, decoded: baseline before first vaccination. The vaccinee samples were drawn from two UK trials, COV001 and COV002, one of which was a single-blind randomized controlled phase 2/3 trial testing AZD1222 (ChAdOx1 nCoV-19) in healthy adults. For TCRbeta chain sequencing, PBMC samples were collected from trial participants at day 0 and at day 28 after the second dose.

This receptor was taken from an adult in good health. Specimen: peripheral blood, collected on day 0 of AZD1222 vaccination. The rearrangement combines TRBV4-3 with TRBJ2-3; the D gene is not confidently resolved. The base sequence is TGCGCCAGCAGCCAAGAAGAGATGATCACAGATACGCAGTATTTT. Translation gives CASSQEEMITDTQYF.